The 17 T cell receptor beta chains below were found in one sample sequenced in a study of control samples from healthy donors and cancer patients (dated by TCRdb to 2020 to 2021). Receptors were amplified or captured by the immunoSEQ multiplex PCR assay. This is the immuneACCESS table as TCRdb keeps it, with only in-frame sequences that have V and J called. A part of the clones is gone; compared with another copy, unresolved V genes explain less than half, and the rest is unexplained. The sample profile shows 70,000 or so clones; 89% of them were found once. The top ten constitute 15% to 20% of the sample. The sequenced sample was PBMCs. The source of these receptors is a man in his sixties with lung cancer.

The chain links TRBV24-1 to TRBJ2-7, with D tentatively TRBD2 (5 bases). Trimming cost V 3 bases and J 5 bases, with 10 bases left between them. The CDR3 totals 13 residues. CDR1 KGHDR and CDR2 SFDVKD come from the germline V gene. In nucleotides, the CDR3 is TGTGCCACCAGTGATCCGCCCGGGGACGAGCAGTACTTC. This translates into CATSDPPGDEQYF.

V and J are TRBV24-1 and TRBJ2-3; D could derive from TRBD1 or TRBD2 (5 bases each). The CDR3 loop spans 14 amino acids. Between the trimmed V and J ends, which lost 4 bases and 0 bases, there was a span of 7 bases. CDR1 and CDR2 from the germline V gene are KGHDR and SFDVKD. The CDR3 nucleotides are TGTGCCACCAGTGACAGGGACAGCACAGATACGCAGTATTTT. As protein: CATSDRDSTDTQYF.

The CDR3 DNA sequence: TGCGCCAGCGCCGCCGGGACAGGGGGTTATCAAGAGACCCAGTACTTC. It codes for CASAAGTGGYQETQYF. The chain employs TRBV5-1 and TRBJ2-5, with 11 bases that match TRBD1. Germline CDR1 and CDR2: SGHRS and YFSETQ. With 7 bases clipped from V and 2 bases from J, the junction kept 10 bases outside the gene matches. This CDR3 comprises 16 residues.

V is TRBV18 and J is TRBJ1-1, with 9 positions matching TRBD1. The CDR3 extends over 16 amino acids. Trimming cost V 5 bases and J 1 base; bases outside gene matches: 8. Germline V gene lookup returns CDR1 KGHSH and CDR2 LQKENI. CDR3 region: CASSLQGAGGNTEAFF. Here the CDR3 DNA reads TGTGCCAGCTCATTACAGGGGGCCGGGGGGAACACTGAAGCTTTCTTT.

J is TRBJ1-5 and V is TRBV7-6; D uncertain. V was pared by 3 bases and J by 6 bases, with 9 bases between. This CDR3 contains 13 residues. Germline CDR1 reads SGHVS; CDR2 reads FNYEAQ. The CDR3 bases are TGTGCCAGCAGCTTCGGTCCGCGTCAGCCCCAGCATTTT. As protein: CASSFGPRQPQHF.

This clone came up once. The chain carries TRBV24-1 and TRBJ1-2; the match to TRBD1 covers 8 bases. Germline V gene data show CDR1 as KGHDR and CDR2 as SFDVKD. The CDR3 runs to 15 residues. J was trimmed by 6 bases and V by 3 bases; bases with no gene match: 8. The chain's CDR3 is CATSDRTGKSDGYTF. The CDR3 DNA follows: TGTGCCACCAGTGATAGGACAGGGAAAAGCGATGGCTACACCTTC.

This chain uses TRBV19 with TRBJ1-5, with 9 bases lining up with TRBD1. The germline V gene encodes CDR1 LNHDA and CDR2 SQIVND (reference sequence). The CDR3 covers 15 residues. Trimming at V came to 7 bases and at J to 5 bases, leaving 9 bases not matched to a gene. For the CDR3, the DNA is TGTGCCAGTAACCGAGGGACAGGGCTGGATCAGCCCCAGCATTTT. This encodes CASNRGTGLDQPQHF.

The rearrangement links TRBV2 to TRBJ2-3, with D tentatively TRBD1 (6 bases). The germline V gene encodes CDR1 SNHLY and CDR2 FYNNEI. This CDR3 is built from 13 residues. Trimming removed 5 bases from V and 5 bases from J, with 11 bases in between. CDR3 sequence: CASSPTGLDTQYF. CDR3 DNA: TGTGCCAGCAGTCCTACAGGGTTAGATACGCAGTATTTT.

This chain links TRBV10-3 with TRBJ2-5; D may be TRBD1 (5 bases). Trimming removed 2 bases from V and 5 bases from J, with 6 bases in between. The CDR3 has 12 amino acids. Germline loops: CDR1 ENHRY, CDR2 SYGVKD. CDR3 sequence reads: CAISEKGETQYF. The CDR3 DNA sequence: TGTGCCATCAGTGAGAAGGGGGAGACCCAGTACTTC.

J is TRBJ2-1 and V is TRBV18; 7 bases align to TRBD1. V lost 2 bases to trimming and J lost 8 bases; unmatched junction nucleotides: 6. This CDR3 contains 14 residues. Germline values: CDR1 KGHSH, CDR2 LQKENI. The CDR3 DNA sequence: TGTGCCAGCTCACCAGAGGGACAGCTCCATGAGCAGTTCTTC. Translation gives CASSPEGQLHEQFF.

The V gene is TRBV5-1, the J gene TRBJ2-2; 7 nucleotides match TRBD1. Germline CDR1 is SGHRS and CDR2 is YFSETQ. The V and J ends lost 5 bases and 1 base, in that order; junction bases with no gene match: 5. The CDR3 has 15 amino acids. The CDR3 loop reads CASRYWTGNTGELFF. Here the CDR3 DNA reads TGCGCCAGCAGGTATTGGACAGGGAACACCGGGGAGCTGTTTTTT.

This chain connects TRBV6-5 to TRBJ1-2, with TRBD1 as a possible D gene (6 bases). CDR1 is MNHEY and CDR2 is SVGAGI in the germline V gene. Trimming stripped 2 bases from V and 8 bases from J, with 12 bases between. This CDR3 region has 13 residues. The CDR3 region has the DNA TGTGCCAGCAGTTACGAAGGGGGGTCGGGCTACACCTTC. Translating it yields CASSYEGGSGYTF.

The V and J genes are TRBV20-1 and TRBJ1-5; D uncertain. The V gene lost 3 bases and the J gene lost 4 bases, with 10 bases spanning the gap. The CDR3 loop spans 13 amino acids. Germline V gives CDR1 DFQATT, CDR2 SNEGSKA (reference sequence). The CDR3, as DNA: TGCAGTGCTAGTAGAAGGGATAATCAGCCCCAGCATTTT. It specifies CSASRRDNQPQHF.

The chain employs TRBV3-1 (or the pseudogene TRBV3-2) and TRBJ2-7, with a weak D call TRBD1 (5 bases). The germline V gene has CDR1 LGHDT and CDR2 YNNKEL (reference sequence). V was trimmed by 4 bases and J by 3 bases, leaving 10 bases between them. This CDR3 has 13 amino acids. The CDR3 reads CASSLGQGYEQYV. The CDR3 region has the DNA TGTGCCAGCAGCCTGGGCCAGGGCTACGAGCAGTACGTC.

This clone was observed a handful of times. The chain uses TRBV7-9 and TRBJ2-3, with 8 bases fitting TRBD2. This CDR3 has 16 residues. Germline assignment: CDR1 SEHNR and CDR2 FQNEAQ (reference sequence). With V trimmed by 1 base and J by 2 bases, 5 bases remained unmatched. This CDR3 is CASSLVLAGNTDTQYF. In nucleotides, the CDR3 is TGTGCCAGCAGCTTAGTTTTAGCGGGGAACACAGATACGCAGTATTTT.

The rearrangement joins TRBV18 to TRBJ1-2, with TRBD1 matching over 7 bases. J gave up 8 bases and V 3 bases, and 9 bases lay outside the gene matches. The CDR3 consists of 14 residues. CDR1 KGHSH and CDR2 LQKENI come from the germline V gene. CDR3 nucleotide sequence: TGTGCCAGCTCACCTTTCGACAGGGAGAGGGGCTACACCTTC. Protein product: CASSPFDRERGYTF.

The chain is built from TRBV2 and TRBJ2-5; D may be TRBD2 (6 bases). The V end lost 2 bases, the J end lost 4 bases, and 17 bases lay between the germline ends. The germline V gene has CDR1 SNHLY and CDR2 FYNNEI. This CDR3 has 16 residues. The CDR3 reads CASSEIGSGSGETQYF. CDR3 nucleotides: TGTGCCAGCAGTGAAATTGGCAGCGGGTCCGGAGAGACCCAGTACTTC.